This T cell receptor beta chain was found in a study of shared clonotypes between healthy human individuals. Per sorted-subset replicate PCR, input was roughly 200 ng DNA, representing around 30,000 T cell genomes. Sequencing was performed with immunoSEQ multiplex PCR; in TCRdb, only in-frame clones are kept and a portion is missing. The top ten clones hold 0.39% of a sample with 2.3 million or so clones, over 90% of them seen once. V was trimmed by 0 bases and J by 6 bases, leaving 11 bases between them. This CDR3 is 15 amino acids long. Germline CDR1 reads SGHVS; CDR2 reads FQNEAQ. The sample comprised naive CD4+ T cells from PBMCs. Noted subset: CD45RA+ positively selected. The source of this sequence is a man aged 18 to 35 in good health. Some clones in this sample may be carry-over from other donors' samples. This chain joins TRBV7-8 and TRBJ2-2; D possibly uses TRBD1 or TRBD2 (5 bases each). CDR3 residues: CASSLARAGSGELFF. The CDR3 DNA reads as TGTGCCAGCAGCTTAGCGCGGGCAGGGTCCGGGGAGCTGTTTTTT.